The next 11 T cell receptor beta chains were all read from a single sample in a study of post-analysis software for immune sequencing data. Whole-study results and caveats: About five TRBV segments, including TRBV5-6, TRBV5-1 and TRBV20-1, were more frequent in patients than controls.

TCR beta libraries were prepared from cDNA with unique molecular identifiers. In TCRdb, the PCR reads were re-called with MiXCR into one record per CDR3 protein. This table has a few hundred thousand distinct CDR3 sequences, roughly 30% appearing once. These receptors are not linked to any known antigen. Sequenced input: blood. The receptors stem from a girl between 5 and 17 years old with multiple sclerosis.

This clonotype has just a few counts. The V gene is TRBV7-2, the J gene TRBJ2-1; 9 positions match TRBD2. Germline V lookup: CDR1 SGHTA, CDR2 FQGNSA. The CDR3 has 16 amino acids. V dropped 1 base and J dropped 4; count of bases not matched to a gene: 5. This chain's CDR3 is CASSLVASGEYNEQFF. CDR3 bases: TGTGCCAGCAGCTTAGTGGCTAGCGGGGAGTACAATGAGCAGTTCTTC.

This clonotype was observed a handful of times. The chain uses TRBV24-1 and TRBJ2-1, with D tentatively TRBD1 (6 bases). Germline lookup yields CDR1 KGHDR and CDR2 SFDVKD. The V and J ends lost 2 bases and 10 bases respectively, with 11 bases between them. The CDR3 covers 13 residues. This CDR3 is CATSDSGGREQFF. DNA for the CDR3: TGTGCCACCAGTGATTCTGGGGGCAGGGAGCAGTTCTTC.

The sample holds a few counts of this clonotype. The V and J genes are TRBV29-1 and TRBJ2-1; D not resolved. The CDR3 spans 12 residues. Trimming pared 3 bases from V and 6 bases from J, leaving 9 bases between. Germline-derived CDR1 and CDR2 are SQVTM and ANQGSEA. CDR3 protein: CSVDGLSNEQFF. CDR3 nucleotide sequence: TGCAGCGTTGATGGTCTTTCCAATGAGCAGTTCTTC.

CDR3 sequence (DNA): TGTGCCAGCAGTTACTGGGGGAAGAACACTGAAGCTTTCTTT. Amino acids: CASSYWGKNTEAFF. The J gene is TRBJ1-1, the V gene TRBV6-6; D possibly corresponds to TRBD1 (5 bases). Germline CDR1 reads MNHNY; CDR2 reads SVGAGI (reference sequence). The CDR3 is made up of 14 amino acids. V was pared by 1 base and J by 1 base, with 7 bases between.

The rearrangement uses TRBV7-2 and TRBJ2-2; TRBD2 agrees at 12 bases. This CDR3 comprises 17 residues. The germline gives CDR1 SGHTA, CDR2 FQGNSA. V was pared by 8 bases and J by 0 bases, with 7 bases of the junction left unmatched. The CDR3 protein is CASGLAGGPANTGELFF. In DNA form, the CDR3 reads TGTGCCAGCGGGCTAGCGGGGGGGCCGGCGAACACCGGGGAGCTGTTTTTT.

V is TRBV27 and J is TRBJ2-5; TRBD2 aligns across 12 bases. Trimming cost V 5 bases and J 7 bases; bases outside gene matches: 14. CDR3 size: 17 residues. CDR1 is MNHEY, CDR2 SMNVEV, per germline (reference sequence). The CDR3 sequence is CASSPLSTSGSQATQYF. The CDR3 DNA follows: TGTGCCAGCAGTCCCCTATCGACTAGCGGGAGTCAGGCGACCCAGTACTTC.

The chain combines TRBV5-1 with TRBJ2-7; D perhaps matches TRBD2 (5 bases). The germline V and J ends were trimmed by 4 bases and 2 bases, with 13 bases remaining between them. The CDR3 is 14 residues long. Germline CDR1 and CDR2: SGHRS and YFSETQ. This CDR3 reads CASSRTDSAYEQYF. The CDR3 DNA reads as TGCGCCAGCAGCCGAACGGACTCCGCCTACGAGCAGTACTTC.

A few counts support this clonotype. The chain employs TRBV29-1 and TRBJ2-1; 12 bases are a match to TRBD2. There are 16 residues in the CDR3. Trimming removed 6 bases from V and 3 bases from J; junction bases left unmatched: 9. Per the germline V gene, CDR1 is SQVTM and CDR2 is ANQGSEA. The DNA of the CDR3 is TGCAGCGTCGAAAGACTAGCGGGGGCCCGCTACAATGAGCAGTTCTTC. It specifies CSVERLAGARYNEQFF.

This clonotype was recorded a few times. The rearrangement joins TRBV4-3 to TRBJ2-2; perhaps TRBD1 as D (6 bases). V dropped 4 bases and J dropped 3 bases, with 12 bases sitting between them. The CDR3 loop spans 15 amino acids. Germline V CDR1 and CDR2: LGHNA, YSLEER. CDR3 region: CASSPTGWDTGELFF. CDR3 DNA sequence: TGCGCCAGCAGCCCCACAGGGTGGGACACCGGGGAGCTGTTTTTT.

Only a few counts were recorded for this clonotype. This chain uses TRBV12-3 or TRBV12-4 with TRBJ2-3, with D maybe TRBD1 (6 bases). V was cut by 5 bases and J by 4 bases, with 10 bases left in between. The CDR3 loop spans 13 amino acids. The CDR3 is CASSTRGPDTQYF. In DNA, the CDR3 is TGTGCCAGCAGTACCAGGGGACCAGATACGCAGTATTTT.

There are a few counts of this clonotype. The chain links TRBV12-3 or TRBV12-4 to TRBJ2-5; D remains unclear. The CDR3 covers 13 residues. The V end was cut by 4 bases, the J end by 5 bases, with 11 bases between. The CDR3 bases are TGTGCCAGCAGTTCATGGGGTTGGGAGACCCAGTACTTC. Its translation is CASSSWGWETQYF.